The 24 T cell receptor beta chains below were found in one sample sequenced in a study of identical twins. TCRdb re-called the 5' RACE reads through MiXCR, storing one row per CDR3 protein. The data show about 530,000 distinct CDR3 sequences, under 25% seen once. The same data also went into a second study, on yellow fever vaccine responses in identical twins.

Input material: CD4+ T cells sorted from blood. The source of these receptors is a woman between 18 and 29 years old in good health.

This clonotype turned up a few times. The V gene is TRBV5-1, the J gene TRBJ2-3; 11 positions match TRBD1. V was pared by 3 bases and J by 5 bases, with 2 bases of the junction left unmatched. Germline CDR1 reads SGHRS; CDR2 reads YFSETQ. This CDR3 is built from 14 residues. The CDR3 nucleotides are TGCGCCAGCAGCTCGGGACAGGGGGTAGATACGCAGTATTTT. It translates to CASSSGQGVDTQYF.

This clonotype was picked up a small number of times. The chain employs TRBV20-1 and TRBJ1-1; TRBD1 might be the D (6 bases). Germline lookup yields CDR1 DFQATT and CDR2 SNEGSKA (reference sequence). The CDR3 covers 15 residues. CDR3 DNA sequence: TGCAGCTGGGGGTTACAGGGAACCTTTAGCACTGAAGCTTTCTTT. Translation gives CSWGLQGTFSTEAFF.

In this sample, this clonotype turned up a few times. The chain recombines TRBV5-1 with TRBJ1-2; D uncertain. With 2 bases removed from V and 0 bases from J, the gap between germline ends came to 2 bases. Germline CDR1 is SGHRS and CDR2 is YFSETQ. The length of the CDR3 is 12 residues. The CDR3 region has the DNA TGCGCCAGCAGCTTCACTAACTATGGCTACACCTTC. Translated, it gives CASSFTNYGYTF.

This chain links TRBV11-2 with TRBJ1-2; 7 bases line up with TRBD1. V lost 5 bases and J lost 7; bases outside the gene matches: 22. CDR1 is SGHAT and CDR2 is FQNNGV in the germline V gene. This CDR3 has 18 amino acids. The CDR3 sequence is CASSQRKVSGTDFGGYTF. The CDR3 nucleotides read TGTGCCAGCAGCCAAAGAAAAGTATCGGGGACAGATTTCGGTGGCTACACCTTC.

This chain connects TRBV2 to TRBJ2-1; no reliable D call. Germline loops: CDR1 SNHLY, CDR2 FYNNEI. V dropped 7 bases and J dropped 3 bases, with 19 bases sitting between them. The CDR3 totals 16 residues. The CDR3: CASIPSRDTYYNEQFF. In DNA, the CDR3 is TGTGCCAGCATCCCCTCTCGAGACACCTACTACAATGAGCAGTTCTTC.

This clonotype was counted at least ten times. J is TRBJ2-5 and V is TRBV20-1; TRBD2 aligns across 10 bases. The CDR3 extends over 14 amino acids. Germline V lookup: CDR1 DFQATT, CDR2 SNEGSKA (reference sequence). Germline trimming cut 2 bases from V and 5 bases from J; bases unmatched to any gene: 5. The CDR3 sequence is CSARPSGGWETQYF. The CDR3 nucleotides read TGCAGTGCTAGACCTAGCGGGGGTTGGGAGACCCAGTACTTC.

This sequence joins TRBV15 and TRBJ2-5, with no clear D. This CDR3 region has 13 residues. Trimming shortened V by 1 base and J by 5 bases, and 8 bases separated the two germline ends. Germline V gene sequence: CDR1 LNHNV, CDR2 YYDKDF (reference sequence). The CDR3 here is CATSRGVLETQYF. CDR3 nucleotides: TGTGCCACCAGCAGAGGGGTTCTGGAGACCCAGTACTTC.

Ten or more counts support this clonotype. V and J are TRBV29-1 and TRBJ2-5; 15 bases agree with TRBD2. The trim removed 8 bases at V and 5 bases at J, leaving 6 bases unmatched. This CDR3 is 14 amino acids long. Germline CDR1 SQVTM, CDR2 ANQGSEA. The CDR3 is CSTPGLAGGETQYF. DNA for the CDR3: TGCAGCACTCCGGGACTAGCGGGAGGCGAGACCCAGTACTTC.

The chain carries TRBV7-8 and TRBJ2-3; D is perhaps TRBD2 (6 bases). The CDR3 extends over 15 amino acids. Deletions cut 7 bases from V and 4 bases from J, with 18 bases between. The germline V gene encodes CDR1 SGHVS and CDR2 FQNEAQ. The CDR3, as DNA: TGTGCCAGCACCCGAGGGGCGGGATATTCAGATACGCAGTATTTT. This gives the protein CASTRGAGYSDTQYF.

V and J are TRBV12-3 or TRBV12-4 and TRBJ2-1, with TRBD1 identical over 8 bases. With V trimmed by 5 bases and J by 3 bases, 9 bases remained unmatched. This CDR3 is 16 amino acids long. The CDR3 DNA sequence: TGTGCCAGCAGTCCCACGGACAGGGCCCTCTACAATGAGCAGTTCTTC. It specifies CASSPTDRALYNEQFF.

This clonotype was seen just once. The V call is TRBV11-2, the J call TRBJ2-1; perhaps TRBD2 as D (5 bases). Trimming stripped 0 bases from V and 1 base from J, with 16 bases between. Germline V lookup: CDR1 SGHAT, CDR2 FQNNGV. The CDR3 is made up of 18 amino acids. The CDR3 sequence is CASSLDPVERGSYNEQFF. CDR3 DNA sequence: TGTGCCAGCAGCTTAGATCCGGTAGAACGGGGATCCTACAATGAGCAGTTCTTC.

This clonotype was observed a handful of times. The chain couples TRBV7-9 to TRBJ2-1, with D possibly TRBD2 on 6 matching bases. With 2 bases removed from V and 4 bases from J, the gap between germline ends came to 12 bases. Germline CDR1 is SEHNR and CDR2 is FQNEAQ (reference sequence). The CDR3 length is 15 residues. In DNA form, the CDR3 reads TGTGCCAGCAGCTTACGGGGGTCCGCATACAATGAGCAGTTCTTC. As protein: CASSLRGSAYNEQFF.

This clonotype was observed a few times. The chain recombines TRBV20-1 with TRBJ2-3, with 7 bases lining up with TRBD2. Germline-derived CDR1 and CDR2 are DFQATT and SNEGSKA (reference sequence). This CDR3 has 15 amino acids. Germline trimming cut 2 bases from V and 6 bases from J; bases unmatched to any gene: 11. The DNA for the CDR3 is TGCAGTGCTAGACCACTTCTAGCGGTTGGGGATACGCAGTATTTT. Its translation is CSARPLLAVGDTQYF.

The chain carries TRBV28 and TRBJ2-4; a weak D match, TRBD2 (5 bases). Trimming removed 3 bases at V and 0 bases at J, with 9 bases between. Germline CDR1 is MDHEN and CDR2 is SYDVKM. The CDR3 covers 15 residues. The CDR3 nucleotides read TGTGCCAGCAGTTTTCGACTACTAGCCAAAAACATTCAGTACTTC. The encoded protein is CASSFRLLAKNIQYF.

This chain's CDR3 is CASSHQRGPSTDTQYF. The CDR3 nucleotides are TGCGCCAGCAGCCATCAGCGGGGACCTAGCACAGATACGCAGTATTTT. The chain combines TRBV5-1 with TRBJ2-3; TRBD2 matches at 7 bases. Germline CDR1 is SGHRS and CDR2 is YFSETQ. J was trimmed by 0 bases and V by 4 bases; bases with no gene match: 8. This CDR3 has 16 residues.

V and J are TRBV5-1 and TRBJ2-7; a possible D gene is TRBD2 (7 bases). CDR1 and CDR2 (germline): SGHRS, YFSETQ. Trimming removed 5 bases from V and 10 bases from J, with 25 bases in between. This CDR3 has 15 amino acids. The CDR3 bases are TGCGCCAGCAGGCAAGGGGGAAATAGCGGGTCGTCCCAGTACTTC. Residues: CASRQGGNSGSSQYF.

The chain has TRBV5-4 and TRBJ2-1; 12 positions agree with TRBD1. Germline loops: CDR1 SGHNT, CDR2 YYREEE (reference sequence). V lost 6 bases and J lost 9; bases outside the gene matches: 10. There are 15 residues in the CDR3. The CDR3 spells CASTLGGTGGTEQFF. The CDR3 DNA sequence: TGTGCCAGCACCCTAGGTGGGACAGGGGGCACTGAGCAGTTCTTC.

The CDR3 DNA reads TGTGCCAGCAGCGTCAGGGAGCCGACTGAGCAGTTCTTC. Translation gives CASSVREPTEQFF. J is TRBJ2-1 and V is TRBV9; the D call may be TRBD1 or TRBD2 (5 bases each). The V gene's germline CDR1 is SGDLS and CDR2 YYNGEE. This CDR3 region has 13 residues. Trimming stripped 2 bases from V and 9 bases from J, with 12 bases between.

The chain has TRBV5-1 and TRBJ2-1; weak D call: TRBD1 (6 bases). CDR3 length equals 15 residues. Germline loops: CDR1 SGHRS, CDR2 YFSETQ. V lost 4 bases, J lost 8 bases, and 19 bases lay in between. The CDR3 DNA sequence: TGCGCCAGCAGCGGACCTTTTACAGGGCGCGATGAGCAGTTCTTC. It specifies CASSGPFTGRDEQFF.

The V and J genes are TRBV24-1 and TRBJ2-3; no reliable D call. CDR3 size: 16 residues. CDR1 and CDR2 (germline): KGHDR, SFDVKD. V lost 2 bases to trimming and J lost 3 bases, with 14 bases between them. CDR3 amino acids: CATSDSGRSLTDTQYF. The CDR3 bases are TGTGCCACCAGTGATTCGGGCCGTTCTTTGACAGATACGCAGTATTTT.

In this sample, this clonotype turned up a few times. V and J are TRBV20-1 and TRBJ1-5; D is possibly TRBD1 (5 bases). CDR3 size: 11 residues. Germline values: CDR1 DFQATT, CDR2 SNEGSKA (reference sequence). V lost 8 bases and J 12 bases, leaving 17 bases between the germline ends. The CDR3 protein is CSYEQGDRQHF. The CDR3 DNA reads TGCAGTTATGAGCAGGGCGATCGCCAGCATTTT.

This clonotype was counted only a few times. The V call is TRBV7-9, the J call TRBJ1-3; D remains unclear. The CDR3 sequence is 14 residues long. Trimming removed 5 bases at V and 4 bases at J, with 12 bases between. Germline lookup yields CDR1 SEHNR and CDR2 FQNEAQ (reference sequence). The CDR3: CASSNPASGNTIYF. The CDR3 DNA follows: TGTGCCAGCAGCAACCCGGCGTCCGGAAACACCATATATTTT.

The chain combines TRBV3-1 with TRBJ2-7; 8 positions match TRBD2. Germline loops: CDR1 LGHDT, CDR2 YNNKEL (reference sequence). This CDR3 is built from 16 residues. Trimming cost V 0 bases and J 2 bases; bases outside gene matches: 6. In DNA, the CDR3 is TGTGCCAGCAGCCAAGATATGGTAGCGGGAACCTACGAGCAGTACTTC. As protein: CASSQDMVAGTYEQYF.

This clonotype was found a few times. The chain couples TRBV18 to TRBJ2-7; no reliable D call. V gave up 2 bases and J gave up 1 base, with 9 bases separating them. Germline V lookup: CDR1 KGHSH, CDR2 LQKENI. The CDR3 totals 14 residues. The CDR3: CASSPEWRSYEQYF. In DNA form, the CDR3 reads TGTGCCAGCTCACCAGAGTGGCGATCCTACGAGCAGTACTTC.